One sample yielded the 2 T cell receptor beta chains listed below, sequenced in a study of neurological immune-mediated disorders (dated by TCRdb to 2018 to 2020). Library preparation employed 5' RACE. For sequencing, an Illumina HiSeq 2500 was employed. TCRdb handled the public reads itself, with Q25 trimming in fastp and clone calling in MiXCR, and kept productive beta chains. Each CDR3 protein appears once, grouped with its most common genes and DNA. The sample data list about 78,000 distinct CDR3 sequences, and about 5.5% of these were observed just once. The ten most abundant clones make up less than 2.5% of the sample. Source material: PBMCs. Receptor source: a woman in her 30s with multiple sclerosis.

At least ten counts were recorded for this clonotype. The chain employs TRBV5-1 and TRBJ2-1; 14 nucleotides line up with TRBD2. Germline trimming cut 4 bases from V and 5 bases from J; bases unmatched to any gene: 2. Looked up from germline, CDR1 is SGHRS and CDR2 is YFSETQ. The CDR3 loop spans 15 amino acids. CDR3 DNA: TGCGCCAGCAGCCAGGGACTAGCGGGAGACAATGAGCAGTTCTTC. Translating it yields CASSQGLAGDNEQFF.

With regard to this clonotype: This may stem from a read error, because a much larger clone lies one nucleotide away. The V call is TRBV10-2, the J call TRBJ2-6, with D perhaps TRBD1 or TRBD2 (5 bases each). Germline CDR1 is WSHSY and CDR2 is SAAADI. This CDR3 comprises 18 residues. CDR3 protein: CASRARDAGNAGAKVLTF. Here the CDR3 DNA reads TGCGCCAGCAGGGCCAGGGATGCGGGTAATGCTGGGGCCAAAGTCCTGACTTTC.